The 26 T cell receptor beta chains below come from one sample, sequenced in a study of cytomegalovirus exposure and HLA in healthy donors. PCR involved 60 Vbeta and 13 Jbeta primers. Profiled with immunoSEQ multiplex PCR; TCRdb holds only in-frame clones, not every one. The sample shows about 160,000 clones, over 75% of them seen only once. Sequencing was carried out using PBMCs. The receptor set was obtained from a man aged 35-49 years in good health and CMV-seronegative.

The CDR3 sequence: CASSQEAPLGGDAFF. As DNA, the CDR3 is TGTGCCAGCTCCCAGGAGGCACCACTCGGTGGAGACGCTTTCTTT. V usage is TRBV18 and J usage is TRBJ1-1, with unresolved D. The ends were cut back, 6 bases at V and 11 bases at J, with 25 bases in the middle. Per germline, CDR1 KGHSH and CDR2 LQKENI. The CDR3 length is 15 residues.

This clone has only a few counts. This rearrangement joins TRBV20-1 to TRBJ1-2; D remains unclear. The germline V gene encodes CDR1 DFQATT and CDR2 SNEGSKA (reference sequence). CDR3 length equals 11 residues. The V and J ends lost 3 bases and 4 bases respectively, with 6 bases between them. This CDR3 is CSASDSYGYTF. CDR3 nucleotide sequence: TGCAGTGCTAGTGATAGCTATGGCTACACCTTC.

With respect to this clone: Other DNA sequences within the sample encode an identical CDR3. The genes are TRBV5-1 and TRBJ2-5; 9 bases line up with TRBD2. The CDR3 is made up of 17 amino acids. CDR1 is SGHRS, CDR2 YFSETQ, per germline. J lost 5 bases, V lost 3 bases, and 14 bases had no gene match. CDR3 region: CASSSSRRGGWGETQYF. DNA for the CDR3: TGCGCCAGCAGCTCCTCTCGGCGGGGGGGCTGGGGGGAGACCCAGTACTTC.

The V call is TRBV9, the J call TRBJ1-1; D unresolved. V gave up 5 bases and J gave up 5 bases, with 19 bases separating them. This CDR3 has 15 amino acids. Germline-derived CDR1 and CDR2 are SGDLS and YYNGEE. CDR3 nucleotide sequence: TGTGCCAGCAGTCAAGCGGGCGCGGGAGGGACTGAAGCTTTCTTT. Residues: CASSQAGAGGTEAFF.

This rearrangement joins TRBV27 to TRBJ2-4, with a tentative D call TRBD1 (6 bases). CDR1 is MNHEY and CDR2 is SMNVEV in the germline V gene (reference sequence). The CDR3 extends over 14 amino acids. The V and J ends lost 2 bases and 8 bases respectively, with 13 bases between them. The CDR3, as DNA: TGTGCCAGCAGTTTACGGGACAACGGGGACATTCAGTACTTC. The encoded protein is CASSLRDNGDIQYF.

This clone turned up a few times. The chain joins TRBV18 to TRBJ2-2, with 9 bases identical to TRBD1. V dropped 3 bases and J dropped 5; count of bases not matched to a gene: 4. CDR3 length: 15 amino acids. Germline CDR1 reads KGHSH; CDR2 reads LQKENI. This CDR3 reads CASSPRTGDTGELFF. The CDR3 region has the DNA TGTGCCAGCTCACCCCGGACAGGGGATACCGGGGAGCTGTTTTTT.

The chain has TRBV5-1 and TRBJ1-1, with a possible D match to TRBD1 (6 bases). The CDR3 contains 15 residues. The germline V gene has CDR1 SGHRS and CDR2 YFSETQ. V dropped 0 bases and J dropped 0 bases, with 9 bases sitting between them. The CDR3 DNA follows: TGCGCCAGCAGCTTGGCCCCAGGGGTGAACACTGAAGCTTTCTTT. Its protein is CASSLAPGVNTEAFF.

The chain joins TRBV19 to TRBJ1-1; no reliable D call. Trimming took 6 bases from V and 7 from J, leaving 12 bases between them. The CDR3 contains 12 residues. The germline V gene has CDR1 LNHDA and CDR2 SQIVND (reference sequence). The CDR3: CASSGLLNEAFF. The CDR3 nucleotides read TGTGCCAGTAGCGGACTGCTGAATGAAGCTTTCTTT.

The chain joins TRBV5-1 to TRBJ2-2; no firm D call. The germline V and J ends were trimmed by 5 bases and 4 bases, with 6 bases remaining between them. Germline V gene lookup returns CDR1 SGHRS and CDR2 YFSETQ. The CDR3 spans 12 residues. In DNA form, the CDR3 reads TGCGCCAGCAGTCGGTCCACCGGGGAGCTGTTTTTT. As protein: CASSRSTGELFF.

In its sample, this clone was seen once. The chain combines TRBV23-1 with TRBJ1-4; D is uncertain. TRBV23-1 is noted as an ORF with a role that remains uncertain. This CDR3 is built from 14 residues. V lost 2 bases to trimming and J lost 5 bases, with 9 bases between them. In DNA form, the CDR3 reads TGCGCCAGCAGTCAAGGTCGCAGAAATGAAAAACTGTTTTTT. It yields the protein CASSQGRRNEKLFF.

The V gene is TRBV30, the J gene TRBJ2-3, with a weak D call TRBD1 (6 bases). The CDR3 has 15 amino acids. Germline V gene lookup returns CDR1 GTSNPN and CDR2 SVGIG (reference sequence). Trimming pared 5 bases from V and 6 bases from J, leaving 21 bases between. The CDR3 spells CAWDPVQGVADTQYF. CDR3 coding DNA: TGTGCCTGGGACCCCGTACAGGGAGTAGCGGATACGCAGTATTTT.

The CDR3 DNA is TGTGCCAGCAGTCCCCGACAGGGGAATAATTCACCCCTCCACTTT. Protein sequence: CASSPRQGNNSPLHF. This sequence joins TRBV6-1 and TRBJ1-6, with TRBD1 identical over 8 bases. There are 15 residues in the CDR3. The J segment lost 5 bases and the V segment lost 5 bases, leaving 5 bases of the junction unmatched. Germline loops: CDR1 MNHNS, CDR2 SASEGT.

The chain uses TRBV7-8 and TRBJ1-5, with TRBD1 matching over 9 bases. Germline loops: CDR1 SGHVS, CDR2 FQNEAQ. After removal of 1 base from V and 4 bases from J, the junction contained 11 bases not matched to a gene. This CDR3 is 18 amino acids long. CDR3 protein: CASSLGRQGDVWNQPQHF. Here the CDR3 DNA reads TGTGCCAGCAGCTTAGGCAGACAGGGGGATGTGTGGAATCAGCCCCAGCATTTT. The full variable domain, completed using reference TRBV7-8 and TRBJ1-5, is GAGVSQSPRYKVAKRGQDVALRCDPISGHVSLFWYQQALGQGPEFLTYFQNEAQLDKSGLPSDRFFAERPEGSVSTLKIQRTQQEDSAVYLCASSLGRQGDVWNQPQHFGDGTRLSIL.

This CDR3 reads CASTKDGQGASSPLHF. CDR3 DNA: TGCGCCAGCACCAAGGACGGACAGGGGGCCTCTTCACCCCTCCACTTT. This chain connects TRBV5-1 to TRBJ1-6; TRBD1 matches 11 bases. J gave up 9 bases and V 6 bases, and 11 bases lay outside the gene matches. This CDR3 region has 16 residues. CDR1 is SGHRS and CDR2 is YFSETQ in the germline V gene. The full variable domain, its missing parts supplied by reference TRBV5-1 and TRBJ1-6, is KAGVTQTPRYLIKTRGQQVTLSCSPISGHRSVSWYQQTPGQGLQFLFEYFSETQRNKGNFPGRFSGRQFSNSRSEMNVSTLELGDSALYLCASTKDGQGASSPLHFGNGTRLTVT.

The CDR3 spells CATSTTGGPSPLHF. As DNA, the CDR3 is TGTGCCACCAGTACAACAGGGGGTCCTTCACCCCTCCACTTT. The V and J genes are TRBV15 and TRBJ1-6, with TRBD1 matching over 8 bases. This CDR3 has 14 residues. V lost 6 bases to trimming and J lost 9 bases; unmatched junction nucleotides: 7. CDR1 is LNHNV, CDR2 YYDKDF, per germline (reference sequence).

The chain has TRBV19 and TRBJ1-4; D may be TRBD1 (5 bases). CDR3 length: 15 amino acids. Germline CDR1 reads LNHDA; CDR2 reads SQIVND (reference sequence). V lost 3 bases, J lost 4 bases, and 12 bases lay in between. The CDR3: CASSIREQNNEKLFF. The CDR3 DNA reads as TGTGCCAGTAGTATCAGGGAACAGAATAATGAAAAACTGTTTTTT.

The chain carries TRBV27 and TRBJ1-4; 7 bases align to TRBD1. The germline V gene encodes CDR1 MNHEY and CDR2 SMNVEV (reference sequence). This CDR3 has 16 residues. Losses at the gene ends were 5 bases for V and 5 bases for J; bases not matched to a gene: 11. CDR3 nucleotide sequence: TGTGCCAGCAGTCGCCGATTGACAGGGAGGAATGAAAAACTGTTTTTT. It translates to CASSRRLTGRNEKLFF.

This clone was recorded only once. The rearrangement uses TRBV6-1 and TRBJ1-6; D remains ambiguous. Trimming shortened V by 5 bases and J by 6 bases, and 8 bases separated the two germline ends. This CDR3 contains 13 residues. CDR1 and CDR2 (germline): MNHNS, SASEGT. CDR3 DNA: TGTGCCAGCAGTCCACTCCTTAATTCACCCCTCCACTTT. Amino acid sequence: CASSPLLNSPLHF.

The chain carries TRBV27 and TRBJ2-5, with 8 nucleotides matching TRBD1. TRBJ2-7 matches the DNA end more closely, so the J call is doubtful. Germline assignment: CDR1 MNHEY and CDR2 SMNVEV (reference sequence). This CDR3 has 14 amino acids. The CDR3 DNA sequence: TGTGCCAGCAGTTTTGACAGGGGTCGACACGAGCAGTACTTC. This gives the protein CASSFDRGRHEQYF.

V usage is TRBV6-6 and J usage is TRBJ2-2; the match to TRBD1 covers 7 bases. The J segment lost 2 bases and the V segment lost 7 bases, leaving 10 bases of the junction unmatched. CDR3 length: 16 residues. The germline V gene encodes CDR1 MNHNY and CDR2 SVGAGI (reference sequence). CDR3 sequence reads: CASNKGGGVNTGELFF. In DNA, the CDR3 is TGTGCCAGCAATAAAGGGGGCGGCGTAAACACCGGGGAGCTGTTTTTT.

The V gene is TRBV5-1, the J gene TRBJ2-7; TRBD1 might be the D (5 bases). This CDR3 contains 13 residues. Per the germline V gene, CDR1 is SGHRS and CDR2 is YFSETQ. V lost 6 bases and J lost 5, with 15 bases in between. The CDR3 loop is CASKGAGNHEQYF. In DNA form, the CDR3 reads TGCGCCAGCAAGGGCGCAGGGAACCACGAGCAGTACTTC.

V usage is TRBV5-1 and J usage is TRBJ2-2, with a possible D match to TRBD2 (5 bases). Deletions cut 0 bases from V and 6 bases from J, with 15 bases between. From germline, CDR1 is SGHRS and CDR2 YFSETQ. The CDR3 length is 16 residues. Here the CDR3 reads CASSLEVLERAGELFF. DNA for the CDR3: TGCGCCAGCAGCTTGGAAGTACTAGAGAGAGCCGGGGAGCTGTTTTTT.

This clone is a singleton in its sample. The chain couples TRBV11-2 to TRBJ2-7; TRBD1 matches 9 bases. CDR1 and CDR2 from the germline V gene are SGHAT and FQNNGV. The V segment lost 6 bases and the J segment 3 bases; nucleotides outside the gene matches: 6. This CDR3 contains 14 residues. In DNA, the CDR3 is TGTGCCAGCAGACGCCGGGACAGGGTCTACGAGCAGTACTTC. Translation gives CASRRRDRVYEQYF.

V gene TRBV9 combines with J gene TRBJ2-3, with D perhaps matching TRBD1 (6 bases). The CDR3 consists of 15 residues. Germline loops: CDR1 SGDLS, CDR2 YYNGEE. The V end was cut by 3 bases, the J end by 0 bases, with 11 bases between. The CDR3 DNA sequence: TGTGCCAGCAGCGACGGACAGTCTAGCACAGATACGCAGTATTTT. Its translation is CASSDGQSSTDTQYF.

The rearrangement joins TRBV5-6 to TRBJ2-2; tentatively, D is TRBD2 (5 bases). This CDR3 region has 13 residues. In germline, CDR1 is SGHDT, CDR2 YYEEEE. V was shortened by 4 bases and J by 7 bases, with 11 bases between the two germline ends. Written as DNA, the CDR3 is TGTGCCAGCAGCAGAGAGGGTCACGGGGAGCTGTTTTTT. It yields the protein CASSREGHGELFF.

CDR3 sequence reads: CASSLSSRPSNGYTF. The CDR3 bases are TGTGCCAGCAGCTTAAGCAGCAGACCTAGTAATGGCTACACCTTC. V and J are TRBV7-9 and TRBJ1-2; D is undetermined. The V end was cut by 2 bases, the J end by 6 bases, with 16 bases between. CDR1 and CDR2 from the germline V gene are SEHNR and FQNEAQ (reference sequence). The CDR3 covers 15 residues.